Shown below are 28 T cell receptor beta chains from a single sample sequenced in a study of response to subunit inactivated influenza vaccine. TCRdb reprocessed the RT-PCR reads with MiXCR, giving one entry per CDR3 protein. Of about 780,000 distinct CDR3 sequences in the sample, about 18% were seen once. The specimen comprised PBMCs from blood, sampled around 5 days after vaccination. The receptor source for this set is a man in his forties or fifties who received an inactivated influenza vaccine.

This clonotype came up a few times. This sequence joins TRBV7-9 and TRBJ2-1, with TRBD1 as a possible D gene (6 bases). The CDR3 extends over 15 amino acids. Germline V gene sequence: CDR1 SEHNR, CDR2 FQNEAQ (reference sequence). V was trimmed by 4 bases and J by 12 bases, leaving 22 bases between them. This chain's CDR3 is CASSSEGVLGIGQFF. Here the CDR3 DNA reads TGTGCCAGCAGCTCCGAGGGGGTCCTAGGGATAGGGCAGTTCTTC.

This clonotype occurred many times. The chain uses TRBV7-2 and TRBJ2-2; TRBD1 is a possible D gene (6 bases). The V and J ends lost 4 bases and 5 bases respectively, with 11 bases between them. Germline V CDR1 and CDR2: SGHTA, FQGNSA. The CDR3 sequence is 14 residues long. The CDR3 bases are TGTGCCAGCAGCTACACCAGGGGTACCGGGGAGCTGTTTTTT. Translation gives CASSYTRGTGELFF.

This clonotype has more than one count but fewer than ten. The J gene is TRBJ2-7, the V gene TRBV28; the D is unclear. The CDR3 extends over 12 amino acids. The V and J ends lost 5 bases and 5 bases respectively, with 10 bases between them. Germline V gives CDR1 MDHEN, CDR2 SYDVKM. DNA for the CDR3: TGTGCCAGCAGTCCCGACGTCCACGAGCAGTACTTC. It translates to CASSPDVHEQYF.

There are a few counts of this clonotype. This sequence joins TRBV15 and TRBJ2-1; 15 nucleotides align to TRBD2. The CDR3 spans 15 residues. Germline V gene data show CDR1 as LNHNV and CDR2 as YYDKDF (reference sequence). Trimming took 5 bases from V and 8 from J; bases not matched to a gene: 4. The CDR3: CATSWTSGRADEQFF. As DNA, the CDR3 is TGTGCCACCAGCTGGACTAGCGGGAGGGCCGATGAGCAGTTCTTC.

The DNA for the CDR3 is TGTGCCAGCCGGGACAGTTACTCCTACGAGCAGTACTTC. This sequence encodes CASRDSYSYEQYF. The chain employs TRBV7-9 and TRBJ2-7, with 7 positions matching TRBD1. The germline gives CDR1 SEHNR, CDR2 FQNEAQ (reference sequence). The V segment lost 8 bases and the J segment 0 bases; nucleotides outside the gene matches: 4. The CDR3 has 13 residues.

This clonotype was seen ten or more times. Sequence at one end of the junction differs from germline and may be a read error. The gene calls are TRBV12-3 or TRBV12-4 and TRBJ2-7, with TRBD1 identical over 11 bases. The CDR3 loop spans 12 amino acids. CDR3 residues: CASSRWTGGFHF. The CDR3 DNA follows: TGTGCCAGCAGCCGGTGGACAGGGGGCTTTCACTTC.

The rearrangement links TRBV12-3 or TRBV12-4 to TRBJ1-1; no reliable D call. The V gene lost 6 bases and the J gene lost 0 bases, with 11 bases spanning the gap. CDR3 size: 14 residues. The CDR3: CASRYRKLNTEAFF. CDR3 nucleotides: TGTGCCAGCAGATACCGAAAGTTGAACACTGAAGCTTTCTTT.

This clonotype came up a few times. The rearrangement uses TRBV4-2 and TRBJ2-7, with 10 bases identical to TRBD1. This CDR3 spans 14 amino acids. Germline CDR1 LGHNA, CDR2 YNFKEQ. J gave up 6 bases and V 6 bases, and 8 bases lay outside the gene matches. The CDR3 DNA reads as TGTGCCAGCAGTGGGGACAGGGGACTAGGCGAGCAGTACTTC. Protein sequence: CASSGDRGLGEQYF.

This clonotype was counted a single time. The chain is built from TRBV28 and TRBJ2-5, with TRBD1 matching 9 bases. The ends lost 10 bases at V and 4 bases at J; junction bases unmatched: 10. The CDR3 runs to 14 residues. CDR1 and CDR2 from the germline V gene are MDHEN and SYDVKM. The CDR3 is CATSTNRGLETQYF. CDR3 nucleotides: TGTGCCACCTCTACCAACAGGGGGCTAGAGACCCAGTACTTC.

CDR3 sequence (DNA): TGTGCCAGCAGTTCATCACCCGATCAGGGATCGTACGAGCAGTACTTC. It is translated as CASSSSPDQGSYEQYF. The rearrangement links TRBV27 to TRBJ2-7; D possibly corresponds to TRBD1 (5 bases). The CDR3 contains 16 residues. Per the germline V gene, CDR1 is MNHEY and CDR2 is SMNVEV (reference sequence). The V end was cut by 4 bases, the J end by 4 bases, with 20 bases between.

This clonotype was detected only a few times. The chain joins TRBV18 to TRBJ2-5, with D tentatively TRBD1 (6 bases). This CDR3 has 15 residues. The V end was cut by 3 bases, the J end by 5 bases, with 16 bases between. Per germline, CDR1 KGHSH and CDR2 LQKENI. CDR3 nucleotides: TGTGCCAGCTCACCCTTAACAGGGCCCGGGGAGACCCAGTACTTC. This sequence encodes CASSPLTGPGETQYF. Full variable domain (outside the CDR3, taken from reference TRBV18 and TRBJ2-5): NAGVMQNPRHLVRRRGQEARLRCSPMKGHSHVYWYRQLPEEGLKFMVYLQKENIIDESGMPKERFSAEFPKEGPSILRIQQVVRGDSAAYFCASSPLTGPGETQYFGPGTRLLVL.

This clonotype was seen a few times. The V and J genes are TRBV28 and TRBJ2-5; no clear D. The germline gives CDR1 MDHEN, CDR2 SYDVKM. This CDR3 has 14 amino acids. V was trimmed by 2 bases and J by 2 bases, leaving 9 bases between them. This chain's CDR3 is CASSLLLLQETQYF. As DNA, the CDR3 is TGTGCCAGCAGTTTACTACTCCTTCAAGAGACCCAGTACTTC.

This clonotype appeared a few times. This sequence joins TRBV7-2 and TRBJ2-5, with TRBD2 identical over 15 bases. J gave up 0 bases and V 5 bases, and 4 bases lay outside the gene matches. Germline V CDR1 and CDR2: SGHTA, FQGNSA. The CDR3 is 17 residues long. The CDR3 coding sequence is TGTGCCAGCAGCGTGGGACTAGCGGGAGGCAACCAAGAGACCCAGTACTTC. Translation: CASSVGLAGGNQETQYF.

The rearrangement links TRBV28 to TRBJ2-7; D gene ambiguous. CDR1 MDHEN and CDR2 SYDVKM come from the germline V gene. Between the trimmed V and J ends, which lost 5 bases and 0 bases, there was a span of 14 bases. This CDR3 is built from 15 residues. CDR3 DNA sequence: TGTGCCAGCAGTCCCCGGACGGCAACCTCCTACGAGCAGTACTTC. This translates into CASSPRTATSYEQYF.

The sample holds a few counts of this clonotype. The gene calls are TRBV6-1 and TRBJ2-1; D is unclear. Germline V gene lookup returns CDR1 MNHNS and CDR2 SASEGT. V shed 10 bases and J shed 0 bases, with 13 bases lying between them. The CDR3 is 14 residues long. This CDR3 reads CATRTTSSYNEQFF. The CDR3 DNA sequence: TGTGCCACCCGGACCACGAGCTCCTACAATGAGCAGTTCTTC.

This clonotype has a handful of counts. The CDR3 coding sequence is TGCAGTGCTAGCGGGGGACAGCAAAAACTGTTTTTT. Residues: CSASGGQQKLFF. J is TRBJ1-4 and V is TRBV20-1, with 7 bases lining up with TRBD1. The J segment lost 9 bases and the V segment lost 3 bases, leaving 4 bases of the junction unmatched. This CDR3 contains 12 residues. CDR1 is DFQATT and CDR2 is SNEGSKA in the germline V gene (reference sequence).

The sample holds a few counts of this clonotype. V usage is TRBV24-1 and J usage is TRBJ2-3; D unresolved. The V end was cut by 0 bases, the J end by 0 bases, with 3 bases between. The CDR3 is 14 amino acids. Germline V CDR1 and CDR2: KGHDR, SFDVKD. In DNA form, the CDR3 reads TGTGCCACCAGTGATTTGGGAAGCACAGATACGCAGTATTTT. Its translation is CATSDLGSTDTQYF.

The V gene is TRBV7-3, the J gene TRBJ2-5; 8 bases are shared with TRBD1. V trimming: 2 bases; J trimming: 2 bases; junction bases outside the gene matches: 10. Germline V gene sequence: CDR1 SGHTA, CDR2 FQGTGA. This CDR3 is 17 amino acids long. CDR3 sequence: CASSLSFGTGGQETQYF. For the CDR3, the DNA is TGTGCCAGCAGCTTATCTTTCGGGACAGGCGGTCAAGAGACCCAGTACTTC.

The genes are TRBV30 and TRBJ2-6; D unclear. Germline V gene data show CDR1 as GTSNPN and CDR2 as SVGIG (reference sequence). The CDR3 length is 13 residues. V was shortened by 0 bases and J by 4 bases, with 4 bases between the two germline ends. CDR3 sequence: CAWSVFGANVLTF. In DNA, the CDR3 is TGTGCCTGGAGTGTATTCGGGGCCAACGTCCTGACTTTC.

This clonotype was detected only a few times. The chain combines TRBV20-1 with TRBJ2-7, with D possibly being TRBD1 or TRBD2 (7 bases each). Looked up from germline, CDR1 is DFQATT and CDR2 is SNEGSKA (reference sequence). Between the trimmed V and J ends, which lost 6 bases and 7 bases, there was a span of 16 bases. The CDR3 runs 12 residues. The CDR3 region has the DNA TGCAGTGCCCAGGGGGGGGGGCGTGAGCAGTACTTC. The encoded protein is CSAQGGGREQYF.

This clonotype was seen more than once but under ten times. In DNA, the CDR3 is TGTGCCAGCAGCTTACCGGGAAACCCAGATACGCAGTATTTT. This codes for CASSLPGNPDTQYF. This chain joins TRBV5-5 and TRBJ2-3; the D gene is possibly TRBD2 (5 bases). Trimming took off 2 bases at V and 4 bases at J, with 11 bases between the two ends. Germline V gene sequence: CDR1 SGHKS, CDR2 YYEKEE (reference sequence). The length of the CDR3 is 14 residues. Full variable domain (rest looked up from reference TRBV5-5 and TRBJ2-3): DAGVTQSPTHLIKTRGQQVTLRCSPISGHKSVSWYQQVLGQGPQFIFQYYEKEERGRGNFPDRFSARQFPNYSSELNVNALLLGDSALYLCASSLPGNPDTQYFGPGTRLTVL.

This clonotype was counted at least ten times. The CDR3 nucleotides read TGTGCCACCAGCAGAGATTTAGGACTAGCTGAAATGGAGCAGTTCTTC. Translating it yields CATSRDLGLAEMEQFF. V and J are TRBV15 and TRBJ2-1; 8 positions match TRBD2. The CDR3 spans 16 residues. Germline CDR1 is LNHNV and CDR2 is YYDKDF (reference sequence). V shed 0 bases and J 10 bases; nucleotides not matched to a gene: 11.

The chain carries TRBV5-4 and TRBJ2-7; D is possibly TRBD1 or TRBD2 (5 bases each). This CDR3 region has 15 residues. V lost 1 base and J 1 base, leaving 12 bases between the germline ends. From germline, CDR1 is SGHNT and CDR2 YYREEE (reference sequence). The CDR3 sequence: CASSLRQGDSYEQYF. The CDR3 nucleotides read TGTGCCAGCAGCTTGCGCCAGGGAGATTCCTACGAGCAGTACTTC.

This clonotype was picked up a small number of times. J is TRBJ2-7 and V is TRBV12-3 or TRBV12-4, with TRBD1 as a possible D gene (6 bases). V gave up 4 bases and J gave up 6 bases, with 13 bases separating them. The CDR3 loop spans 13 amino acids. CDR3 sequence reads: CASSWGQVLEQYF. The CDR3 bases are TGTGCCAGCAGTTGGGGGCAGGTTCTCGAGCAGTACTTC.

This clonotype was picked up many times. This rearrangement joins TRBV10-2 to TRBJ2-6, with 11 bases that match TRBD2. CDR1 and CDR2 from the germline V gene are WSHSY and SAAADI. V lost 6 bases to trimming and J lost 0 bases; unmatched junction nucleotides: 1. The CDR3 length is 16 residues. DNA for the CDR3: TGCGCCAGCAGGCTAGCGGGGGGCTCTGGGGCCAACGTCCTGACTTTC. Protein product: CASRLAGGSGANVLTF.

This clonotype was recorded a few times. The chain employs TRBV7-9 and TRBJ2-5; D is undetermined. Germline V gives CDR1 SEHNR, CDR2 FQNEAQ (reference sequence). With 6 bases removed from V and 2 bases from J, the gap between germline ends came to 7 bases. There are 12 residues in the CDR3. The CDR3 sequence is CASSSRQETQYF. The CDR3 DNA sequence: TGTGCCAGCAGTTCCAGGCAAGAGACCCAGTACTTC. Full variable domain (rest looked up from reference TRBV7-9 and TRBJ2-5): DTGVSQNPRHKITKRGQNVTFRCDPISEHNRLYWYRQTLGQGPEFLTYFQNEAQLEKSRLLSDRFSAERPKGSFSTLEIQRTEQGDSAMYLCASSSRQETQYFGPGTRLLVL.

As DNA, the CDR3 is TGTGCCAGCAGCTCTTTGGGACGGCCGGATAAACCCCAGCATTTT. Translated, it gives CASSSLGRPDKPQHF. The chain links TRBV5-6 to TRBJ1-5; D is perhaps TRBD1 (5 bases). The CDR3 is 15 amino acids. In germline, CDR1 is SGHDT, CDR2 YYEEEE. V lost 3 bases and J lost 10, with 20 bases in between.

The chain has TRBV5-1 and TRBJ2-1, with 12 bases aligning to TRBD2. Unmatched junction bases numbered 4, after V lost 4 bases and J lost 11 bases. Germline V gene lookup returns CDR1 SGHRS and CDR2 YFSETQ. This CDR3 spans 13 amino acids. As DNA, the CDR3 is TGCGCCAGCAGCGACCGGACTAGCGGGAAGCAGTTCTTC. Protein sequence: CASSDRTSGKQFF.